The rows below give T cell receptor beta chains drawn from one sample of a study of CD8+ T cells in alopecia areata. The repertoire was sequenced with immunoSEQ multiplex PCR; TCRdb's copy has only in-frame clones and lacks some. Counted here are approximately 89,000 clones, nearly 45% occurring once; the ten biggest clones make up approximately 0.79%. The sample comprised CD4+ T cells sorted from blood. The origin of the receptors is a human donor with alopecia areata. Both conserved end residues are part of each CDR3. A D gene is named only where the DNA matches it firmly. The size of a clone is reported for some rows only, either as once, few or many, or as a class for expanded clones.

TRBV2	TRBJ2-5	NA	NA	CASSAVGEETQYF	TGTGCCAGCAGTGCTGTCGGTGAAGAGACCCAGTACTTC
TRBV5-1	TRBJ1-2	NA	NA	CASSLPADRQDDGGYTF	TGCGCCAGCAGCTTGCCGGCAGATCGACAAGACGATGGAGGCTACACCTTC
TRBV5-6	TRBJ1-1	few	TRBD1	CASSFPQGAGTEAFF	TGTGCCAGCAGCTTTCCGCAGGGGGCAGGTACTGAAGCTTTCTTT
TRBV30	TRBJ2-1	NA	NA	CAWRAYNEQFF	TGTGCCTGGAGGGCCTACAATGAGCAGTTCTTC
TRBV7-9	TRBJ2-7	NA	NA	CASSLAVGSKQYF	TGTGCCAGCAGCTTAGCGGTGGGGTCCAAGCAGTACTTC
TRBV30	TRBJ1-5	NA	NA	CAATSGGGNQPQHF	TGTGCAGCGACAAGCGGGGGAGGCAATCAGCCCCAGCATTTT
TRBV6-5	TRBJ2-2	NA	TRBD2	CASSALGGTGELFF	TGTGCCAGCAGTGCCTTGGGAGGGACCGGGGAGCTGTTTTTT
TRBV29-1	TRBJ1-2	NA	TRBD1	CSRGTGEGYTF	TGCAGCAGAGGGACAGGGGAAGGCTACACCTTC
TRBV6-1	TRBJ1-2	NA	TRBD1	CASTWDRGPRGYTF	TGTGCCAGCACTTGGGACAGGGGGCCAAGAGGCTACACCTTC
TRBV29-1	TRBJ2-5	few	TRBD1	CSVAGTGGGETQYF	TGCAGCGTTGCCGGGACAGGGGGAGGCGAGACCCAGTACTTC
TRBV29-1	TRBJ2-3	NA	TRBD2	CSGSGRVIDTQYF	TGCAGCGGGAGCGGGAGGGTAATAGATACGCAGTATTTT
TRBV29-1	TRBJ2-4	NA	NA	CSALRGVDIQYF	TGCAGCGCCCTGAGAGGGGTTGACATTCAGTACTTC
TRBV28	TRBJ2-5	NA	NA	CASSSSDVRWTQYF	TGTGCCAGCAGTTCCTCGGACGTCCGGTGGACCCAGTACTTC
TRBV7-9	TRBJ1-5	NA	TRBD1	CASETGSNQPQHF	TGTGCCAGCGAGACAGGGAGCAATCAGCCCCAGCATTTT
TRBV11-2	TRBJ2-2	NA	NA	CASSLRPVPGELFF	TGTGCCAGCAGCTTAAGGCCTGTCCCCGGGGAGCTGTTTTTT
TRBV30	TRBJ2-3	NA	NA	CAWSPGPPADTQYF	TGTGCCTGGAGTCCCGGTCCCCCGGCAGATACGCAGTATTTT
TRBV18	TRBJ2-3	NA	NA	CASSPSPDLGTDTQYF	TGTGCCAGCTCACCTAGTCCGGATCTCGGTACAGATACGCAGTATTTT
TRBV30	TRBJ1-1	NA	NA	CAWSQQNTEAFF	TGTGCCTGGAGCCAGCAGAACACTGAAGCTTTCTTT
TRBV4-1	TRBJ2-5	NA	NA	CASSQAGYETQYF	TGCGCCAGCAGCCAAGCAGGGTACGAGACCCAGTACTTC
TRBV14	TRBJ2-6	few	NA	CASSRLSSGANVLTF	TGTGCCAGCAGCCGACTTAGCTCTGGGGCCAACGTCCTGACTTTC
TRBV29-1	TRBJ2-3	few	NA	CSVADRDTQYF	TGCAGCGTAGCGGACAGAGATACGCAGTATTTT
TRBV29-1	TRBJ2-1	few	NA	CSIPWGIFLYNEQFF	TGCAGCATTCCGTGGGGGATTTTTTTATACAATGAGCAGTTCTTC
TRBV13	TRBJ2-7	NA	NA	CASSSLGGKNYEQYF	TGTGCCAGCAGCTCCCTCGGCGGGAAAAACTACGAGCAGTACTTC
TRBV27	TRBJ2-7	NA	NA	CASSFWAGEEQYF	TGTGCCAGCAGTTTCTGGGCAGGGGAAGAGCAGTACTTC
TRBV28	TRBJ2-5	NA	NA	CASHSYTLGETQYF	TGTGCCAGCCACAGTTATACCCTGGGAGAGACCCAGTACTTC
TRBV28	TRBJ2-3	NA	NA	CASGVLTDTQYF	TGTGCCAGCGGCGTACTCACAGATACGCAGTATTTT
TRBV29-1	TRBJ2-5	NA	NA	CSVGQVVGGETQYF	TGCAGCGTTGGTCAGGTGGTCGGGGGAGAGACCCAGTACTTC
TRBV30	TRBJ1-3	few	NA	CAWYPNSGNTIYF	TGTGCCTGGTATCCCAACTCTGGAAACACCATATATTTT
TRBV5-6	TRBJ2-3	NA	NA	CASSSDRTDTQYF	TGTGCCAGCAGCAGCGATCGTACAGATACGCAGTATTTT
TRBV9	TRBJ2-1	NA	TRBD2	CASSVGSGGAGEQFF	TGTGCCAGCAGCGTAGGAAGCGGGGGGGCTGGTGAGCAGTTCTTC
TRBV7-9	TRBJ2-3	few	TRBD1	CASSWGQGGSTDTQYF	TGTGCCAGCAGCTGGGGACAGGGGGGCAGCACAGATACGCAGTATTTT
TRBV29-1	TRBJ2-6	few	NA	CSARSGANVLTF	TGCAGCGCCAGATCTGGGGCCAACGTCCTGACTTTC
TRBV29-1	TRBJ2-5	NA	NA	CSAYDSQETQYF	TGCAGCGCTTATGACAGCCAAGAGACCCAGTACTTC
TRBV2	TRBJ2-2	few	NA	CASGTLSRELFF	TGTGCCAGCGGGACCTTGAGCCGGGAGCTGTTTTTT
TRBV2	TRBJ1-6	few	NA	CAGRGTYNSPLHF	TGTGCCGGGCGAGGGACCTATAATTCACCCCTCCACTTT
TRBV6-5	TRBJ2-3	NA	NA	CASSRDGGSDTQYF	TGTGCCAGCAGCCGGGACGGGGGATCAGATACGCAGTATTTT
TRBV23-1	TRBJ1-6	few	NA	CASSPRAINSPLHF	TGCGCCAGCAGTCCTCGGGCCATCAATTCACCCCTCCACTTT
TRBV28	TRBJ2-7	NA	NA	CASSSTGYEQYF	TGTGCCAGCAGTTCCACAGGTTACGAGCAGTACTTC
TRBV29-1	TRBJ1-5	NA	TRBD1	CSVEGQPGQPQHF	TGCAGCGTTGAGGGACAGCCGGGGCAGCCCCAGCATTTT
TRBV29-1	TRBJ2-7	NA	NA	CSVEKGQTYEQYF	TGCAGCGTTGAGAAGGGGCAGACCTACGAGCAGTACTTC
TRBV30	TRBJ1-5	NA	NA	CAWSASSNQPQHF	TGTGCCTGGAGTGCGAGTAGCAATCAGCCCCAGCATTTT
TRBV7-9	TRBJ1-2	NA	NA	CASSQAEVAGYTF	TGTGCCAGCAGCCAGGCGGAGGTAGCTGGCTACACCTTC
TRBV29-1	TRBJ2-7	NA	NA	CSVRASLFYEQYF	TGCAGCGTTAGGGCTAGCCTATTCTACGAGCAGTACTTC
TRBV5-6	TRBJ2-5	NA	TRBD2	CASSSRLAGETQYF	TGTGCCAGCAGCTCCCGACTAGCGGGGGAGACCCAGTACTTC
TRBV30	TRBJ2-5	few	NA	CAWSTGGNQETQYF	TGTGCCTGGAGTACCGGCGGGAACCAAGAGACCCAGTACTTC
TRBV5-1	TRBJ2-5	NA	NA	CASSSTGQRETQYF	TGCGCCAGCAGCTCAACGGGCCAACGAGAGACCCAGTACTTC
TRBV7-2	TRBJ2-1	NA	TRBD2	CASSPRTSGLNEQFF	TGTGCCAGCAGCCCCCGGACTAGCGGTCTCAATGAGCAGTTCTTC
TRBV6-5	TRBJ2-6	NA	NA	CASRFSGANVLTF	TGTGCCAGCAGGTTCTCTGGGGCCAACGTCCTGACTTTC
TRBV4-3	TRBJ2-5	NA	NA	CAATKETQYF	TGCGCCGCGACTAAGGAGACCCAGTACTTC
TRBV29-1	TRBJ2-3	NA	NA	CSVPGIDTDTQYF	TGCAGCGTGCCGGGGATTGACACAGATACGCAGTATTTT
TRBV19	TRBJ1-6	few	NA	CASSGQGNSPLHF	TGTGCCAGTAGTGGACAAGGGAATTCACCCCTCCACTTT
TRBV30	TRBJ1-2	NA	NA	CAWSREGGYTF	TGTGCCTGGAGTCGGGAGGGAGGCTACACCTTC
TRBV9	TRBJ1-2	NA	NA	CASSVDGYGYTF	TGTGCCAGCAGCGTAGATGGCTATGGCTACACCTTC
TRBV29-1	TRBJ2-5	few	NA	CSVEVNQETQYF	TGCAGCGTTGAAGTTAACCAAGAGACCCAGTACTTC
TRBV27	TRBJ2-7	NA	NA	CASSAGPSYEQYF	TGTGCCAGCAGTGCGGGACCTTCCTACGAGCAGTACTTC
TRBV4-3	TRBJ2-3	NA	NA	CASSFGGPDTQYF	TGCGCCAGCAGCTTCGGGGGGCCCGATACGCAGTATTTT
TRBV30	TRBJ2-4	NA	NA	CAWTQGKNIQYF	TGTGCCTGGACTCAGGGAAAAAACATTCAGTACTTC
TRBV9	TRBJ2-3	NA	NA	CASSPVTDTQYF	TGTGCCAGCAGCCCCGTCACAGATACGCAGTATTTT
TRBV29-1	TRBJ2-5	few	NA	CSVDRQETQYF	TGCAGCGTCGACAGGCAAGAGACCCAGTACTTC
TRBV28	TRBJ2-5	NA	TRBD2	CASSSGLAGAQETQYF	TGTGCCAGCAGTTCCGGACTAGCGGGAGCCCAAGAGACCCAGTACTTC